Each of the 28 T cell receptor beta chains below was sequenced from the same sample in a study of tumor-infiltrating lymphocytes in primary liver carcinoma. TCR beta cDNA was made from around 460 ng total RNA with a constant-region primer. Nested multiplex PCR, run for three rounds with slightly modified ARM-PCR, yielded TCR beta libraries. With TRBV1-TRBV30 forward primers and a C-beta reverse primer, the first two PCR rounds were run for about 10 cycles each. One entry per CDR3 protein results from TCRdb running MiXCR on the multiplex PCR reads. The sample shows approximately 45,000 distinct CDR3 sequences, approximately 70% of them seen only once. It was from approximately 22-30 mg of unsorted bulk tissue that RNA and DNA were co-extracted. The specimen sequenced was liver tumor tissue from sampling region 2. Stated subset: tumor region T2, inferior pole. The receptor source for this set is a man between 35 and 55 years old with primary liver carcinoma and hepatitis B virus infection.

Only one count was recorded for this clonotype. This may be a read error: a much more frequent sequence differs by one nucleotide. Because it lacks the conserved phenylalanine or tryptophan at the end, this CDR3 is likely a read error. The chain links TRBV11-2 to TRBJ2-2, with 7 bases that match TRBD2. Germline V gene data show CDR1 as SGHAT and CDR2 as FQNNGV. CDR3 length: 16 residues. Trimming at V came to 4 bases and at J to 4 bases, leaving 9 bases not matched to a gene. The CDR3 loop reads CASSSSSGASTGELFY. The CDR3 DNA follows: TGTGCCAGCAGCTCTTCTAGCGGCGCGAGCACCGGGGAGCTGTTTTAT.

As for this clonotype: Germline is not matched at one junction end, which may reflect a read error. The chain is built from TRBV4-3 and TRBJ1-6; maybe TRBD1 (6 bases). Germline assignment: CDR1 LGHNA and CDR2 YSLEER. This CDR3 region has 16 residues. This chain's CDR3 is CASSHLTGQCGSPLHF. DNA of the CDR3: TGCGCCAGCAGCCATCTAACTGGACAGTGTGGGTCACCACTCCACTTT.

This clonotype was detected a few times. The junction departs from the called germline gene at one end, perhaps through a read error. The CDR3 nucleotides read TGTGCCAGCAGTGAACAGCCCGAGGCTGGGGCCAACGTCCTGACCTTC. Translated: CASSEQPEAGANVLTF. The rearrangement links TRBV6-1 to TRBJ2-6; D is possibly TRBD1 (5 bases). The CDR3 spans 16 residues. From germline, CDR1 is MNHNS and CDR2 SASEGT.

The chain carries TRBV20-1 and TRBJ1-5; D is perhaps TRBD1 (5 bases). This CDR3 is 13 amino acids long. V dropped 3 bases and J dropped 10 bases, with 16 bases sitting between them. Germline CDR1 DFQATT, CDR2 SNEGSKA (reference sequence). The CDR3 nucleotides are TGCAGTGCTAGGACCCAGGGCGAGCAACCCCAGCATTTT. Residues: CSARTQGEQPQHF.

In the case of this clonotype: The junction departs from germline at one end; a sequencing error may be responsible. The V call is TRBV7-2, the J call TRBJ1-5; D remains ambiguous. This CDR3 is built from 13 residues. Germline CDR1 and CDR2: SGHTA and FQGNSA. This chain's CDR3 is CASSLVQNLPQHF. CDR3 in DNA: TGTGCCAGCAGCTTAGTTCAGAATCTGCCCCAGCATTTT.

The chain recombines TRBV6-5 with TRBJ2-7; D not resolved. V lost 6 bases and J lost 3, with 9 bases in between. Germline-derived CDR1 and CDR2 are MNHEY and SVGAGI. The CDR3 is 12 residues long. CDR3 residues: CASRSPSYEQYF. The CDR3 DNA reads TGTGCCAGCAGGTCACCGAGCTACGAGCAGTACTTC.

Ten or more counts support this clonotype. The V gene is TRBV9, the J gene TRBJ1-6, with 7 bases matching TRBD1. CDR1 and CDR2 from the germline V gene are SGDLS and YYNGEE. With V trimmed by 2 bases and J by 0 bases, 5 bases remained unmatched. The CDR3 runs to 17 residues. CDR3 bases: TGTGCCAGCAGCGTGGGGGGACAGAGCTCCTATAATTCACCCCTCCACTTT. It codes for CASSVGGQSSYNSPLHF.

V gene TRBV29-1 combines with J gene TRBJ2-2; D is perhaps TRBD1 or TRBD2 (5 bases each). CDR1 is SQVTM and CDR2 is ANQGSEA in the germline V gene. The length of the CDR3 is 14 residues. V lost 6 bases and J lost 12, with 23 bases in between. The CDR3 here is CSVLGPGPIGKLFF. The CDR3 nucleotides read TGCAGCGTCCTCGGTCCGGGACCCATAGGGAAGCTGTTTTTT.

Worth noting for this clonotype: At one of its ends the junction is not consistent with the germline gene, which may arise from a read error. The chain couples TRBV6-5 to TRBJ2-7, with unresolved D. Per germline, CDR1 MNHEY and CDR2 SVGAGI. There are 14 residues in the CDR3. The CDR3 region is CVSNITANAYEQYF. The CDR3 nucleotides read TGTGTCAGCAATATTACAGCAAATGCCTACGAGCAGTACTTC.

The chain has TRBV27 and TRBJ2-7, with 8 bases that match TRBD1. V lost 6 bases to trimming and J lost 6 bases; unmatched junction nucleotides: 16. Germline lookup yields CDR1 MNHEY and CDR2 SMNVEV (reference sequence). The CDR3 extends over 16 amino acids. The CDR3 coding sequence is TGTGCCAGCAGAAGCCCCTCGGCGCAGGGGGCTAGCGAGCAGTACTTC. The encoded protein is CASRSPSAQGASEQYF.

Details on this clonotype: At one boundary the junction diverges from the germline segment, which might be a read error. This chain uses TRBV5-6 with TRBJ2-7; D perhaps matches TRBD2 (6 bases). Germline V gene data show CDR1 as SGHDT and CDR2 as YYEEEE. This CDR3 has 16 amino acids. The DNA of the CDR3 is TGTGCCGGCAGCTTGTCGGGGGTAGCTAGCACCTACGAGCAATACTTC. Translated, it gives CAGSLSGVASTYEQYF.

Worth noting for this clonotype: A read error may be the cause here, since a much bigger clone is one base away. The chain couples TRBV18 to TRBJ2-3; D uncertain. The CDR3 is 14 residues long. Trimming shortened V by 0 bases and J by 0 bases, and 4 bases separated the two germline ends. From germline, CDR1 is KGHSH and CDR2 LQKENI. CDR3 nucleotides: TGTGCCAGCTCACCACCCCAGAGCACAGATACGCAGTATTTT. It encodes CASSPPQSTDTQYF.

For this clonotype: A much larger clonotype is one base distant, so this may be a read error. This chain connects TRBV2 to TRBJ1-2; possible D gene TRBD1, 5 bases. This CDR3 is 14 amino acids long. Germline V gene sequence: CDR1 SNHLY, CDR2 FYNNEI. This CDR3 reads CAGRRSDRSYGYTF. In nucleotides, the CDR3 is TGTGCCGGCAGAAGATCCGACAGAAGCTATGGCTACACCTTC.

Concerning this clonotype: Its ends do not fully match the called genes, so a read error is possible. The V gene is TRBV11-2, the J gene TRBJ2-1, with D unclear. This CDR3 region has 12 residues. CDR1 SGHAT and CDR2 FQNNGV come from the germline V gene. DNA for the CDR3: TGTGCCAGCAGGAGAGCCTACAATAAGCAGTCCTTC. Amino acids: CASRRAYNKQSF.

The chain uses TRBV5-1 and TRBJ2-5, with D uncertain. Between the trimmed V and J ends, which lost 5 bases and 1 base, there was a span of 12 bases. CDR3 length: 14 amino acids. Germline V gene lookup returns CDR1 SGHRS and CDR2 YFSETQ. CDR3 loop: CASSSTGFQETQYF. The CDR3 DNA reads TGCGCCAGCAGTTCGACCGGGTTCCAAGAGACCCAGTACTTC.

On this clonotype itself: At one of its ends the junction is not consistent with the germline gene, which may arise from a read error. This chain links TRBV11-2 with TRBJ2-1; D remains ambiguous. The CDR3 sequence is 14 residues long. The germline CDR1 and CDR2 sequences are SGHAT and FQNNGV. The CDR3 loop reads CASSTNGSYNDQFF. CDR3 DNA sequence: TGTGCCAGCAGTACTAACGGGTCCTACAATGATCAGTTCTTC.

This sequence joins TRBV29-1 and TRBJ1-2; D is unresolved. The CDR3 length is 14 residues. Per germline, CDR1 SQVTM and CDR2 ANQGSEA. V shed 3 bases and J shed 8 bases, with 19 bases lying between them. In nucleotides, the CDR3 is TGCAGCGTTGAGGAGGGCCGCAGGCCATACGGCTACACCTTC. Translation gives CSVEEGRRPYGYTF.

This clonotype ranks as medium-sized. V usage is TRBV29-1 and J usage is TRBJ1-2, with a tentative D call TRBD1 (5 bases). This CDR3 comprises 11 residues. V lost 7 bases, J lost 4 bases, and 10 bases lay in between. CDR1 and CDR2 from the germline V gene are SQVTM and ANQGSEA. CDR3 in DNA: TGCAGCGACGACAGCGGCTATGGCTACACCTTC. Translating it yields CSDDSGYGYTF.

On this clonotype itself: Lacking the conserved final phenylalanine or tryptophan, this CDR3 likely reflects a read error. The chain joins TRBV5-4 to TRBJ2-3; TRBD1 might be the D (5 bases). This CDR3 comprises 15 residues. V lost 0 bases and J lost 3, with 11 bases in between. Germline assignment: CDR1 SGHNT and CDR2 YYREEE (reference sequence). In DNA form, the CDR3 reads TGTGCCAGCAGCTTGGTAGAAAGGGGTACAGATACGCAGTATTCT. Residues: CASSLVERGTDTQYS.

The V call is TRBV29-1, the J call TRBJ2-5; 8 nucleotides match TRBD1. This CDR3 region has 13 residues. J was trimmed by 14 bases and V by 8 bases; bases with no gene match: 19. CDR1 SQVTM and CDR2 ANQGSEA come from the germline V gene. This chain's CDR3 is CSTPRGQGEIQYF. DNA of the CDR3: TGCAGCACCCCACGAGGACAGGGAGAGATCCAATACTTC.

With regard to this clonotype: The conserved closing phenylalanine or tryptophan is absent in this CDR3, likely reflecting a read error. The limits of the CDR3 on the DNA are not certain, so only TCRdb's listed CDR3 is given. The J gene is TRBJ1-5, the V gene TRBV12-3 or TRBV12-4; no DNA check was done on the table's D call, TRBD1. Counting both end residues, the CDR3 totals 15 amino acids. CDR3 sequence reads: CASTRGTAINQPHHY.

This clonotype was counted only a few times. The rearrangement links TRBV19 to TRBJ2-2; no clear D. Trimming shortened V by 3 bases and J by 1 base, and 3 bases separated the two germline ends. The germline V gene has CDR1 LNHDA and CDR2 SQIVND (reference sequence). The CDR3 covers 13 residues. The CDR3 region is CASSMLNTGELFF. The CDR3 DNA is TGTGCCAGTAGTATGCTGAACACCGGGGAGCTGTTTTTT.

A remark on this clonotype: One end of the junction does not line up with germline, which may come from a read error. The rearrangement uses TRBV5-4 and TRBJ2-2, with D perhaps matching TRBD2 (6 bases). Looked up from germline, CDR1 is SGHNT and CDR2 is YYREEE (reference sequence). The CDR3 covers 13 residues. CDR3 sequence reads: CASRAGGTGKLFF. CDR3 DNA: TGCGCCAGCAGGGCCGGTGGGACTGGGAAGCTGTTTTTT. The entire variable domain, with the rest obtained from reference TRBV5-4 and TRBJ2-2, is as follows: ETGVTQSPTHLIKTRGQQVTLRCSSQSGHNTVSWYQQALGQGPQFIFQYYREEENGRGNFPPRFSGLQFPNYSSELNVNALELDDSALYLCASRAGGTGKLFFGEGSRLTVL.

The chain recombines TRBV7-9 with TRBJ2-7; possible D gene TRBD2, 6 bases. Trimming shortened V by 6 bases and J by 6 bases, and 24 bases separated the two germline ends. The CDR3 runs 16 residues. Germline V CDR1 and CDR2: SEHNR, FQNEAQ (reference sequence). The DNA of the CDR3 is TGTGCCAGCAGTCCACCCGGGGGTCTAGTAAGAGGCGAGCAGTACTTC. Protein product: CASSPPGGLVRGEQYF.

There are a few counts of this clonotype. The chain is built from TRBV29-1 and TRBJ2-5; D possibly matches TRBD1 or TRBD2 (5 bases each). CDR1 and CDR2 from the germline V gene are SQVTM and ANQGSEA. Trimming pared 7 bases from V and 7 bases from J, leaving 19 bases between. The CDR3 runs to 13 residues. CDR3 sequence reads: CSAPRGHGGTQYF. CDR3 bases: TGCAGCGCCCCACGAGGACACGGAGGGACCCAGTACTTC. Using reference TRBV29-1 and TRBJ2-5 for the parts outside the CDR3, the full variable domain is SAVISQKPSRDICQRGTSLTIQCQVDSQVTMMFWYRQQPGQSLTLIATANQGSEATYESGFVIDKFPISRPNLTFSTLTVSNMSPEDSSIYLCSAPRGHGGTQYFGPGTRLLVL.

About this clonotype itself: The germline gene is not matched at one end of the junction; a read error may be the cause. The DNA for the CDR3 is TGCGCCAGCAGTGTAGGGACAGGGGGGAATTCACCCCTCCACTTT. Translation gives CASSVGTGGNSPLHF. The genes are TRBV6-1 and TRBJ1-6; TRBD1 agrees at 11 bases. The CDR3 length is 15 residues. CDR1 is MNHNS, CDR2 SASEGT, per germline.

As concerns this clonotype: Because it lacks the conserved phenylalanine or tryptophan at the end, this CDR3 is likely a read error. The chain employs TRBV5-4 and TRBJ1-1, with D unresolved. Germline V gene sequence: CDR1 SGHNT, CDR2 YYREEE (reference sequence). Trimming stripped 5 bases from V and 4 bases from J, with 18 bases between. CDR3 length: 15 amino acids. CDR3 sequence reads: CASREGSALSTEAFS. CDR3 in DNA: TGTGCCAGCAGAGAGGGCAGTGCGTTGAGCACTGAAGCTTTCTCT.

With respect to this clonotype: Compared with germline, one end of the junction differs, possibly owing to a read error. The chain links TRBV7-9 to TRBJ2-7, with 7 nucleotides matching TRBD2. The CDR3 sequence is 12 residues long. Germline V CDR1 and CDR2: SEHNR, FQNEAQ (reference sequence). The CDR3 here is CASRLGLAEQCF. The CDR3 DNA follows: TGTGCCAGCCGCCTCGGGCTAGCGGAGCAGTGCTTC.